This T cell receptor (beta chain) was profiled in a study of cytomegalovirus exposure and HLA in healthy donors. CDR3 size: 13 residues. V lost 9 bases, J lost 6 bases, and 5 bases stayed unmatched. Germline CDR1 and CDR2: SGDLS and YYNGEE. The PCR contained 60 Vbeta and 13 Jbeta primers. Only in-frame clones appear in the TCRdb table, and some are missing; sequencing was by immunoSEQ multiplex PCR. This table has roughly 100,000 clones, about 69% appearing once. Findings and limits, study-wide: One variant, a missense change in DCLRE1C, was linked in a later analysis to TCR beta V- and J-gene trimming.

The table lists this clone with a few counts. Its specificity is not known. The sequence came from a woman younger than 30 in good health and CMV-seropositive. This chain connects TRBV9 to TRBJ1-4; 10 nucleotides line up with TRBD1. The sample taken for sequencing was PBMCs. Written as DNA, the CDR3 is TGTGCCATGCCCGGGACAGGGGATGAAAAACTGTTTTTT. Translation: CAMPGTGDEKLFF.